Listed here is a single T cell receptor (beta chain). Its specificity is unknown. Assay used: immunoSEQ multiplex PCR; TCRdb lists only in-frame clones, some missing. The sample carries about 36,000 clones, over 75% recorded once. This sample was included in a study of OX40 agonist ivuxolimab in advanced cancers. Across the whole study: Patients with prior anti-PD-1, anti-PD-L1 or anti-CTLA-4 therapy were eligible; about 40% had some. Study observations and caveats: The antigens recognized by the expanded peripheral T cells, that is their antigen specificity, were not determined. With doses of 0.1 to 3.0 mg/kg, CD4+ and CD8+ blood T cells had undergone clonal expansion by week 6.

Looked up from germline, CDR1 is MNHNY and CDR2 is SVGAGI (reference sequence). Trimming shortened V by 5 bases and J by 7 bases, and 8 bases separated the two germline ends. The CDR3 spans 11 residues. The chain joins TRBV6-6 to TRBJ1-1; no clear D gene. This TCR was recovered from an adult with an advanced solid tumor such as melanoma, head and neck, liver or kidney cancer. The sample here was CD4+ or CD8+ T cells sorted from blood, taken in a trial of the OX40 agonist ivuxolimab. The DNA for the CDR3 is TGTGCCAGCAGTAAAGGCCTTGAAGCTTTCTTT. Protein sequence: CASSKGLEAFF.